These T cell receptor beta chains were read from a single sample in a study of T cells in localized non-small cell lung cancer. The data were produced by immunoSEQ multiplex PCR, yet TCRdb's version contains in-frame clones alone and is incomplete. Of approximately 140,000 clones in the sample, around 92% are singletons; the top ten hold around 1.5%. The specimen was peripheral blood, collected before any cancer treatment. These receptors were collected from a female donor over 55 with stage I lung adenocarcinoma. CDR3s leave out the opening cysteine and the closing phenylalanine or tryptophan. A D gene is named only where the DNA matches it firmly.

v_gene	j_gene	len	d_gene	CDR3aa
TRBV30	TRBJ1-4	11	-	AWTPQANEKLF
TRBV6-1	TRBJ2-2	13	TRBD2	ASTSGRADTGELF
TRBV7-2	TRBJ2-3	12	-	ASSQTSGFVTQY
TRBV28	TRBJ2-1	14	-	ASSLGGTGSYNEQF
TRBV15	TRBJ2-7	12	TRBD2	ATGLAGVKYEQY
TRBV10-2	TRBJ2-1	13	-	ASTLAAPSYNEQF
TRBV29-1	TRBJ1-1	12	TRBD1	SVFQGVMNTEAF
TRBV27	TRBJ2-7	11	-	ASSLEGEYEQY
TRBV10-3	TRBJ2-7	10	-	AISGAEYEQY
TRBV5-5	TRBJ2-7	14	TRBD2	ASRPTLAGLSYEQY
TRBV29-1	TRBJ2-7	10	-	SSGDTRYEQY
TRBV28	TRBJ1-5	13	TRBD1	ASRADRVSNQPQH
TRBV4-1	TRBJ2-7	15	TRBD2	ASSRTASGRAEYEQY
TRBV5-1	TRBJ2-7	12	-	ASSVDIFSYEQY
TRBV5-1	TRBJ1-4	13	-	ASSLEGPTNEKLF